Sequencing of this T cell receptor beta chain was carried out in a study of cytotoxic CD8 clonotypes in ibrutinib-treated CLL. Across the whole study: Among the samples, the mean was 255,043 productive templates and 85,000 to 95,000 productive rearrangements.

This clone was seen a single time. Its specificity is unknown. Study results and limitations: Once treatment began, public clonotypes, which were uncommon, contracted or stayed stable. Clonality (at baseline) was higher than in age-matched healthy donors and tracked circulating CD8+ T-cell counts.

J gave up 9 bases and V 3 bases, and 12 bases lay outside the gene matches. CDR1 and CDR2 (germline): SGHAT, FQDESV (reference sequence). This CDR3 is 16 amino acids long. Clones were read by immunoSEQ multiplex PCR, and TCRdb kept only the in-frame ones, dropping some. The sample lists tens of thousands of clones, around 84% occurring once. This TCR came from a human donor with chronic lymphocytic leukemia. The sequences come from PBMCs, collected before ibrutinib treatment. This chain uses TRBV11-1 with TRBJ2-1, with 9 bases that match TRBD1. CDR3 bases: TGTGCCAGCAGCTTTACAGGGGGCAGGGGGCACGCTGAGCAGTTCTTC. The encoded protein is CASSFTGGRGHAEQFF.